This T cell receptor (beta chain) emerged from a study of control samples from healthy donors and cancer patients. The germline CDR1 and CDR2 sequences are SGHTA and FQGNSA. The CDR3 is made up of 19 amino acids. V lost 1 base and J lost 0; bases outside the gene matches: 13. The data were produced by immunoSEQ multiplex PCR, yet TCRdb's version contains in-frame clones alone and is incomplete. The data show more than 95,000 clones, about 89% seen once. The rearrangement joins TRBV7-2 to TRBJ2-3; 7 bases align to TRBD2. The TCR sequence derives from a man aged 55 to 70 in good health. Material for sequencing was blood. The CDR3 DNA follows: TGTGCCAGCAGCTTAGTCGGAAGACACCTAGCGGCTAGCACAGATACGCAGTATTTT. This sequence encodes CASSLVGRHLAASTDTQYF.